This T cell receptor beta chain was documented in a study of neurological immune-mediated disorders. TCRdb recomputed calls from the 5' RACE reads with MiXCR, one row per CDR3 protein. The sample records more than 45,000 distinct CDR3 sequences, about an eighth being singletons. This clonotype was detected ten times or more. What it recognizes is unknown. The CDR3 is made up of 16 amino acids. V gave up 6 bases and J gave up 1 base, with 15 bases separating them. CDR1 and CDR2 from the germline V gene are KGHSH and LQKENI. The unsorted libraries were generated from a total of 2 million PBMCs, which had been stored in RNAlater at -80 C. Study observations and caveats: HTLV-1-associated myelopathy had the most TCR clonal expansion, whereas multiple sclerosis had the least (lower than in healthy controls).

The receptor was isolated from a man aged 60 to 69 in good health. The sample was PBMCs. This chain uses TRBV18 with TRBJ2-2; possibly TRBD2 for D (6 bases). The DNA of the CDR3 is TGTGCCAGCTCCCCTTCGGTAGCGGTGAACACCGGGGAGCTGTTTTTT. This sequence encodes CASSPSVAVNTGELFF.